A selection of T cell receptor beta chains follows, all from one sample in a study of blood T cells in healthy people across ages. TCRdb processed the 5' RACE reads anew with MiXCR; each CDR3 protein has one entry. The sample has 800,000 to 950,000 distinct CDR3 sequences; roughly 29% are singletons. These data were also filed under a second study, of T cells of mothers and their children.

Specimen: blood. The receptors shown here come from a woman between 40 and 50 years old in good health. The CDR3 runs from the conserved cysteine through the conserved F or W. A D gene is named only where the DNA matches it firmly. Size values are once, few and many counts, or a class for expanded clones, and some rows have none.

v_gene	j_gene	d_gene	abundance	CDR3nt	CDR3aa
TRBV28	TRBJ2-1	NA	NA	TGTGCCAGCAGGACGGACGGGTACATTGAGCAGTTCTTC	CASRTDGYIEQFF
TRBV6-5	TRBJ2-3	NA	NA	TGTGCCAGCACCACGGGTGGGGGATTAGGGACGCAGTATTTT	CASTTGGGLGTQYF
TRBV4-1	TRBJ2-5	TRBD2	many	TGCGCCAGCAGCCAGGGGAGTTATATTAGCGGGGGGGTTGAGACCCAGTACTTC	CASSQGSYISGGVETQYF
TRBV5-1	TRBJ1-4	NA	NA	TGCGCCAGCAGCTTGAACGGGGGAACTAATGAAAAACTGTTTTTT	CASSLNGGTNEKLFF
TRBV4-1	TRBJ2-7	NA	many	TGCGCCAGCAGCCAAGTGGTCAGGAGGGCCTACGAGCAGTACTTC	CASSQVVRRAYEQYF
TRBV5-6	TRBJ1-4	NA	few	TGTGCCAGCAGCTTGGCGGGGGCATTTAATGAAAAACTGTTTTTT	CASSLAGAFNEKLFF
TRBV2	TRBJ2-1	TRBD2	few	TGTGCCAGCAGTGCACCCGGACTAGCGGGGGGGCTGGAGCAGTTCTTC	CASSAPGLAGGLEQFF
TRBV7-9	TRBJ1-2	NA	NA	TGTGCCAGCAGCTACCACGACGAGGGTAGGGCCAACTATGGCTACACCTTC	CASSYHDEGRANYGYTF
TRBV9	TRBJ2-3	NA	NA	TGTGCCGGCAGCCACAGGGAGGGACTTTCAGATACGCAGTATTTT	CAGSHREGLSDTQYF
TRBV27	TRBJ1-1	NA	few	TGTGCCAGCAGACCCGGGGCCAATCTACTTAACACTGAAGCTTTCTTT	CASRPGANLLNTEAFF
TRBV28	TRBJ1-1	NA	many	TGTGCCAGCAGCCGTAGGCTGAACACTGAAGCTTTCTTT	CASSRRLNTEAFF
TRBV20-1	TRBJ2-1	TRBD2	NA	TGCAGTGCTGCCGGGACTAGCGGGGGCCGTGGGCAGTTCTTC	CSAAGTSGGRGQFF
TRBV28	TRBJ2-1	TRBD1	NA	TGTGCCAGCAGTTCCTACACAGGGGGCAAAAAGAAAAACTACAATGAGCAGTTCTTC	CASSSYTGGKKKNYNEQFF